Below are 25 T cell receptor beta chains sequenced from a single sample in a study of cytomegalovirus exposure and HLA in healthy donors. TCRdb's copy holds only in-frame clones and misses some; the assay was immunoSEQ multiplex PCR. This table has roughly 52,000 clones, 93% appearing once. Sequenced: PBMCs. These receptors all stem from a woman aged 18-29 years in good health and CMV-seropositive.

This chain joins TRBV19 and TRBJ2-4; D is ambiguous. V shed 3 bases and J shed 4 bases, with 19 bases lying between them. CDR3 length: 17 residues. CDR1 and CDR2 (germline): LNHDA, SQIVND (reference sequence). CDR3 DNA: TGTGCCAGTAGTATGGATGGCACCCGAACACTAAAAAACATTCAGTACTTC. Protein sequence: CASSMDGTRTLKNIQYF.

This chain uses TRBV7-2 with TRBJ2-1; no reliable D call. V lost 2 bases, J lost 8 bases, and 13 bases lay in between. The CDR3 contains 14 residues. The germline V gene has CDR1 SGHTA and CDR2 FQGNSA. CDR3 region: CASSLHPGRDEQFF. CDR3 sequence (DNA): TGTGCCAGCAGCTTACATCCCGGCCGGGATGAGCAGTTCTTC.

The chain joins TRBV21-1 to TRBJ2-7; the table's D gene call, TRBD2, was not cross checked with the DNA. TRBV21-1 is a known pseudogene. This CDR3 comprises 13 residues. Here the CDR3 reads CASSFRGSYEQYF. The DNA for the CDR3 is TGTGCCAGCAGCTTTAGAGGTTCCTACGAGCAGTACTTC.

The rearrangement joins TRBV11-2 to TRBJ1-1, with a tentative D call TRBD1 (6 bases). V was shortened by 5 bases and J by 1 base, with 14 bases between the two germline ends. CDR3 size: 15 residues. Germline assignment: CDR1 SGHAT and CDR2 FQNNGV. For the CDR3, the DNA is TGTGCCAGCAGCCCACCGGGACAACCGAACACTGAAGCTTTCTTT. Translated: CASSPPGQPNTEAFF.

The chain has TRBV29-1 and TRBJ1-2; tentative D call: TRBD1 (6 bases). Germline assignment: CDR1 SQVTM and CDR2 ANQGSEA. The CDR3 extends over 13 amino acids. V lost 1 base to trimming and J lost 8 bases, with 14 bases between them. CDR3 bases: TGCAGCGTTGAAGTTTCGTCAGGGGTAGGCTACACCTTC. Protein: CSVEVSSGVGYTF.

This chain connects TRBV7-6 to TRBJ2-1; tentatively, D is TRBD1 (6 bases). The CDR3 runs to 13 residues. V lost 6 bases to trimming and J lost 7 bases, with 13 bases between them. Germline V gene data show CDR1 as SGHVS and CDR2 as FNYEAQ. The CDR3 region is CASRHRDNNEQFF. CDR3 DNA: TGTGCCAGCAGGCACCGGGACAATAATGAGCAGTTCTTC.

The chain uses TRBV14 and TRBJ2-1; 10 positions match TRBD2. The CDR3 has 15 residues. Unmatched junction bases numbered 7, after V lost 4 bases and J lost 7 bases. Germline CDR1 SGHDN, CDR2 FVKESK. The CDR3 DNA sequence: TGTGCCAGCAGCCCTAAGCGGGGGGGATCAAATGAGCAGTTCTTC. Translating it yields CASSPKRGGSNEQFF.

The V and J genes are TRBV5-4 and TRBJ2-3; 10 nucleotides align to TRBD2. Per the germline V gene, CDR1 is SGHNT and CDR2 is YYREEE (reference sequence). This CDR3 is built from 15 residues. V shed 8 bases, J shed 4 bases, and the junction held 10 bases outside the gene matches. The CDR3 loop reads CASSRSGGAADTQYF. The DNA for the CDR3 is TGTGCCAGTTCCCGGAGCGGGGGGGCCGCAGATACGCAGTATTTT.

This clone was found once. This chain connects TRBV5-6 to TRBJ2-7; 8 bases align to TRBD1. The V segment lost 4 bases and the J segment 1 base; nucleotides outside the gene matches: 7. CDR3 length equals 15 residues. Germline-derived CDR1 and CDR2 are SGHDT and YYEEEE. The CDR3 DNA follows: TGTGCCAGCAGCCCCACCGGGACAGGTTCCTACGAGCAGTACTTC. The encoded protein is CASSPTGTGSYEQYF. Supplemented by reference TRBV5-6 and TRBJ2-7, the full variable domain reads DAGVTQSPTHLIKTRGQQVTLRCSPKSGHDTVSWYQQALGQGPQFIFQYYEEEERQRGNFPDRFSGHQFPNYSSELNVNALLLGDSALYLCASSPTGTGSYEQYFGPGTRLTVT.

The chain couples TRBV19 to TRBJ2-7, with D tentatively TRBD1 (6 bases). The germline gives CDR1 LNHDA, CDR2 SQIVND (reference sequence). The CDR3 is 11 residues long. V was clipped by 10 bases and J by 3 bases, with 10 bases between them. The CDR3 spells CATRDNYEQYF. The CDR3 DNA reads as TGTGCCACCCGGGACAACTACGAGCAGTACTTC.

The chain joins TRBV30 to TRBJ2-7; no reliable D call. V lost 1 base to trimming and J lost 5 bases, with 3 bases between them. The CDR3 is made up of 10 amino acids. Germline loops: CDR1 GTSNPN, CDR2 SVGIG (reference sequence). DNA for the CDR3: TGTGCCTGGAGTGATAACGAGCAGTACTTC. This translates into CAWSDNEQYF.

The J gene is TRBJ2-3, the V gene TRBV4-1, with unresolved D. Germline V gives CDR1 MGHRA, CDR2 YSYEKL. The length of the CDR3 is 15 residues. Trimming removed 4 bases from V and 3 bases from J, with 14 bases in between. CDR3 in DNA: TGCGCCAGCAGCCCCCAGCGCGTATCTACAGATACGCAGTATTTT. This translates into CASSPQRVSTDTQYF.

The gene calls are TRBV4-1 and TRBJ2-3; 12 nucleotides match TRBD2. V shed 2 bases and J 3 bases; nucleotides not matched to a gene: 3. CDR1 is MGHRA and CDR2 is YSYEKL in the germline V gene. The CDR3 has 16 residues. For the CDR3, the DNA is TGCGCCAGCAGCCAAACCGGGACTAGCGGGACAGATACGCAGTATTTT. This translates into CASSQTGTSGTDTQYF.

This chain links TRBV9 with TRBJ2-7; a weak D match, TRBD2 (6 bases). Germline V CDR1 and CDR2: SGDLS, YYNGEE. The germline V and J ends were trimmed by 3 bases and 1 base, with 11 bases remaining between them. CDR3 size: 14 residues. CDR3 residues: CASSALGTSYEQYF. The CDR3 DNA is TGTGCCAGCAGCGCACTGGGGACTTCCTACGAGCAGTACTTC.

The chain couples TRBV28 to TRBJ2-7; TRBD1 matches at 9 bases. This CDR3 has 13 amino acids. Germline V gene data show CDR1 as MDHEN and CDR2 as SYDVKM. Trimming cost V 8 bases and J 2 bases; bases outside gene matches: 4. The CDR3 loop is CASDRGGTYEQYF. In DNA, the CDR3 is TGTGCCAGCGACAGGGGGGGTACCTACGAGCAGTACTTC. Looking up the rest from reference TRBV28 and TRBJ2-7 gives the full variable domain: DVKVTQSSRYLVKRTGEKVFLECVQDMDHENMFWYRQDPGLGLRLIYFSYDVKMKEKGDIPEGYSVSREKKERFSLILESASTNQTSMYLCASDRGGTYEQYFGPGTRLTVT.

This clone was seen repeatedly, ten times or more. The V gene is TRBV4-3, the J gene TRBJ2-7, with 12 bases matching TRBD1. In germline, CDR1 is LGHNA, CDR2 YSLEER. This CDR3 spans 16 amino acids. With V trimmed by 3 bases and J by 5 bases, 8 bases remained unmatched. DNA of the CDR3: TGCGCCAGCAGCCATGACACCGGGACAGGGGGCCACGAGCAGTACTTC. This sequence encodes CASSHDTGTGGHEQYF.

The chain employs TRBV7-6 and TRBJ2-1; 13 bases are shared with TRBD2. After removal of 5 bases from V and 1 base from J, the junction contained 5 bases not matched to a gene. The CDR3 runs 17 residues. The V gene's germline CDR1 is SGHVS and CDR2 FNYEAQ. CDR3 sequence reads: CASSLRLAGGSYNEQFF. DNA of the CDR3: TGTGCCAGCAGCCTTCGACTAGCGGGGGGATCCTACAATGAGCAGTTCTTC. Full variable domain (outside the CDR3, taken from reference TRBV7-6 and TRBJ2-1): GAGVSQSPRYKVTKRGQDVALRCDPISGHVSLYWYRQALGQGPEFLTYFNYEAQQDKSGLPNDRFSAERPEGSISTLTIQRTEQRDSAMYRCASSLRLAGGSYNEQFFGPGTRLTVL.

The chain combines TRBV4-3 with TRBJ1-6; tentative D call: TRBD1 (5 bases). The length of the CDR3 is 15 residues. Germline values: CDR1 LGHNA, CDR2 YSLEER. Trimming shortened V by 0 bases and J by 4 bases, and 7 bases separated the two germline ends. CDR3: CASSQDRQYNSPLHF. The CDR3 DNA reads as TGCGCCAGCAGCCAAGATAGACAGTATAATTCACCCCTCCACTTT.

The rearrangement uses TRBV4-2 and TRBJ1-1; TRBD1 matches at 7 bases. CDR1 and CDR2 (germline): LGHNA, YNFKEQ. Trimming cost V 4 bases and J 4 bases; bases outside gene matches: 0. CDR3 length: 12 residues. The CDR3 nucleotides read TGTGCCAGCAGCCCAGGGGGCACTGAAGCTTTCTTT. It yields the protein CASSPGGTEAFF.

This clone was recorded once. This sequence joins TRBV27 and TRBJ1-6; 8 bases align to TRBD1. CDR1 and CDR2 (germline): MNHEY, SMNVEV (reference sequence). The CDR3 spans 14 residues. Unmatched junction bases numbered 4, after V lost 6 bases and J lost 6 bases. The DNA for the CDR3 is TGTGCCAGCAGAGACAGGGGCGGTAATTCACCCCTCCACTTT. Translation: CASRDRGGNSPLHF.

The J gene is TRBJ2-6, the V gene TRBV29-1; no definite D call. Germline V gene lookup returns CDR1 SQVTM and CDR2 ANQGSEA. The CDR3 is made up of 16 amino acids. The V end was cut by 5 bases, the J end by 3 bases, with 17 bases between. In nucleotides, the CDR3 is TGCAGCGTTTTACTCCAAGGAGAAGGTGGGGCCAACGTCCTGACTTTC. Residues: CSVLLQGEGGANVLTF.

The CDR3 DNA follows: TGTGCCAGCAGCTTAGAGCGGGGGGGACGGAACACCGGGGAGCTGTTTTTT. Its translation: CASSLERGGRNTGELFF. This chain links TRBV11-2 with TRBJ2-2; 9 bases map to TRBD2. The germline V gene encodes CDR1 SGHAT and CDR2 FQNNGV. The trim removed 0 bases at V and 1 base at J, leaving 3 bases unmatched. The CDR3 sequence is 17 residues long.

This clone was recorded only once. V and J are TRBV4-1 and TRBJ2-7, with a tentative D call TRBD1 (6 bases). V was cut by 3 bases and J by 7 bases, with 22 bases left in between. The CDR3 is 16 residues long. Looked up from germline, CDR1 is MGHRA and CDR2 is YSYEKL. The CDR3 loop reads CASSQSLTGLNWEQYF. The CDR3 nucleotides are TGCGCCAGCAGCCAGAGTCTTACAGGGCTGAACTGGGAGCAGTACTTC.

As to this clone: The junction departs from germline at one end; a sequencing error may be responsible. V and J are TRBV5-1 and TRBJ2-1; D uncertain. Germline V CDR1 and CDR2: SGHRS, YFSETQ. This CDR3 region has 17 residues. CDR3 residues: CASRLEPAESTYNEQFF. In DNA, the CDR3 is TGCGCCAGCAGGTTGGAACCCGCAGAATCGACCTACAATGAGCAGTTCTTC. Full variable domain (missing parts from reference TRBV5-1 and TRBJ2-1): KAGVTQTPRYLIKTRGQQVTLSCSPISGHRSVSWYQQTPGQGLQFLFEYFSETQRNKGNFPGRFSGRQFSNSRSEMNVSTLELGDSALYLCASRLEPAESTYNEQFFGPGTRLTVL.

This chain joins TRBV5-1 and TRBJ2-3, with 10 bases fitting TRBD2. CDR3 length: 15 amino acids. The germline CDR1 and CDR2 sequences are SGHRS and YFSETQ. The J segment lost 1 base and the V segment lost 2 bases, leaving 1 base of the junction unmatched. The CDR3: CASSFTSGGTDTQYF. CDR3 DNA: TGCGCCAGCAGCTTCACTAGCGGGGGCACAGATACGCAGTATTTT.